The rows below give T cell receptor beta chains drawn from one sample of a study. TCRdb re-called the 5' RACE reads through MiXCR, storing one row per CDR3 protein. The sample includes about 9,100 distinct CDR3 sequences, 11% to 15% of them seen just once. The sequenced material came from Tregs sorted from blood. These receptors were obtained from a female donor with breast cancer. Both conserved end residues are part of each CDR3. A D gene is named only where the DNA matches it firmly. Clone size is given for some rows only: seen once, a few or many times, or a class if the clone is expanded.

clone size: many; V gene: TRBV9; J gene: TRBJ2-1; D gene: -; CDR3 DNA: TGTGCCAGCAGCGAAATAGCGGTTACACTTTTCAATGAGCAGTTCTTC; CDR3 protein: CASSEIAVTLFNEQFF
clone size: many; V gene: TRBV24-1; J gene: TRBJ1-5; D gene: -; CDR3 DNA: TGTGCCACCAGTGAAAGGGCCAGGGATAGCAATCAGCCCCAGCATTTT; CDR3 protein: CATSERARDSNQPQHF
clone size: medium-sized; V gene: TRBV5-6; J gene: TRBJ1-1; D gene: TRBD1; CDR3 DNA: TGTGCCAGCAGCTCGGACAGGGGCACTGAAGCTTTCTTT; CDR3 protein: CASSSDRGTEAFF
clone size: once; V gene: TRBV7-6; J gene: TRBJ2-5; D gene: -; CDR3 DNA: TGTGCAAGCAGGAATCCTTACGGGAGCAGCCAACGGGAGACCCAGTACTTC; CDR3 protein: CASRNPYGSSQRETQYF
clone size: medium-sized; V gene: TRBV28; J gene: TRBJ2-5; D gene: -; CDR3 DNA: TGTGCCAGCAGTGCAGCCGGGAATCAAGAGACCCAGTACTTC; CDR3 protein: CASSAAGNQETQYF
clone size: -; V gene: TRBV29-1; J gene: TRBJ2-5; D gene: TRBD2; CDR3 DNA: TGCAGCGGGTCGGGGACTAGCTGGAAGACCCAGTACTTC; CDR3 protein: CSGSGTSWKTQYF
clone size: -; V gene: TRBV19; J gene: TRBJ2-1; D gene: -; CDR3 DNA: TGTGCCAGTAGAGCGGACTACAATGAGCAGTTCTTC; CDR3 protein: CASRADYNEQFF
clone size: few; V gene: TRBV12-3/TRBV12-4; J gene: TRBJ1-2; D gene: -; CDR3 DNA: TGTGCCAGCAGCTACCGGGGCAACTATGGCTACACCTTC; CDR3 protein: CASSYRGNYGYTF
clone size: many; V gene: TRBV5-8; J gene: TRBJ1-6; D gene: -; CDR3 DNA: TGTGCCAGCAGCTTGGCGCCGGGATCACCCCTCCACTTT; CDR3 protein: CASSLAPGSPLHF
clone size: medium-sized; V gene: TRBV24-1; J gene: TRBJ2-1; D gene: TRBD2; CDR3 DNA: TGTGCCACCAGTGATTCGGCTAGCGGTAGCTACAATGAGCAGTTCTTC; CDR3 protein: CATSDSASGSYNEQFF
clone size: medium-sized; V gene: TRBV20-1; J gene: TRBJ1-3; D gene: -; CDR3 DNA: TGCAGTGCTAGGGAAGTCTCTGGAAACACCATATATTTT; CDR3 protein: CSAREVSGNTIYF
clone size: -; V gene: TRBV5-1; J gene: TRBJ2-1; D gene: -; CDR3 DNA: TGCGCCAGCAGCTTGGAGAGAGCTTCCTACAATGAGCAGTTCTTC; CDR3 protein: CASSLERASYNEQFF
clone size: many; V gene: TRBV7-2; J gene: TRBJ1-1; D gene: -; CDR3 DNA: TGTGCCAGCAGCTTTTATGACACTGAAGCTTTCTTT; CDR3 protein: CASSFYDTEAFF